This TCR beta chain derives from a study of neurological immune-mediated disorders. TCRdb called the 5' RACE reads again in MiXCR, with one record for every CDR3 protein. The top ten hold 1.3% to 1.5% of the sample, which has 45,000 to 55,000 distinct CDR3 sequences, over 5.5% seen once. Study-level points and caveats: CDR3 amino acid sequences found in expanded clones were never shared across subjects, suggesting private repertoires in all groups. The repertoires of 18 of 34 multiple sclerosis patients fell into one related-CDR3 cluster (a possible signature) under phylogenetic grouping. HTLV-1-associated myelopathy showed the most TCR clonal expansion; multiple sclerosis the least, below healthy controls.

Sorted libraries were derived from 800,000 to 1,000,000 CD4+ or CD8+ T cells. Many counts were recorded for this clonotype. Its antigen is unidentified. With 2 bases removed from V and 4 bases from J, the gap between germline ends came to 9 bases. CDR3 length equals 13 residues. Per the germline V gene, CDR1 is SGHNT and CDR2 is YYREEE (reference sequence). The chain is built from TRBV5-4 and TRBJ2-5; perhaps TRBD2 as D (7 bases). Material for sequencing was CD4+ T cells from blood. The TCR sequence derives from a woman aged 18-30 years with multiple sclerosis. CDR3 amino acids: CASSLGGAETQYF. The CDR3 DNA reads as TGTGCCAGCAGCTTAGGGGGGGCAGAGACCCAGTACTTC.